A selection of T cell receptor beta chains follows, all from one sample in a study of cytomegalovirus exposure and HLA in healthy donors. TCRdb keeps only in-frame clones here, not all; method: immunoSEQ multiplex PCR. Of about 150,000 clones in the sample, around four fifths were seen once. Sequencing was carried out using PBMCs. The receptors shown here come from a woman between 18 and 29 years old in good health and CMV-seronegative. Each CDR3 is given with its conserved first and last residue. A D gene is named only where the DNA matches it firmly. Rows may omit the clone size; those that give it use once, few, many or a size class.

CDR3 protein: CASSLQGAQSTDTQYF; CDR3 DNA: TGTGCCAGCAGCTTACAAGGGGCGCAGTCCACAGATACGCAGTATTTT; V gene: TRBV7-2; D gene: -; clone size: -; J gene: TRBJ2-3
CDR3 protein: CASSVEATGELFF; CDR3 DNA: TGTGCCAGCAGCGTAGAAGCCACCGGGGAGCTGTTTTTT; V gene: TRBV9; D gene: -; clone size: -; J gene: TRBJ2-2
CDR3 protein: CASSLQTGRYEAFF; CDR3 DNA: TGTGCCAGCAGTCTTCAGACAGGGAGGTACGAAGCTTTCTTT; V gene: TRBV6-5; D gene: TRBD1; clone size: -; J gene: TRBJ1-1
CDR3 protein: CASSPVLDGLAGHTDTQYF; CDR3 DNA: TGTGCCAGCAGTCCAGTACTAGATGGACTAGCGGGACACACAGATACGCAGTATTTT; V gene: TRBV27; D gene: TRBD2; clone size: -; J gene: TRBJ2-3
CDR3 protein: CASSRGQGTEAFF; CDR3 DNA: TGCGCCAGCAGCAGGGGACAGGGGACTGAAGCTTTCTTT; V gene: TRBV5-1; D gene: TRBD1; clone size: once; J gene: TRBJ1-1
CDR3 protein: CASSLGVGVYQPQHF; CDR3 DNA: TGTGCCAGCAGCTTAGGGGTCGGGGTCTATCAGCCCCAGCATTTT; V gene: TRBV7-2; D gene: -; clone size: -; J gene: TRBJ1-5
CDR3 protein: CATSRDPSGGDADTQYF; CDR3 DNA: TGTGCCACCAGCAGAGACCCTAGCGGGGGGGATGCAGATACGCAGTATTTT; V gene: TRBV15; D gene: TRBD2; clone size: -; J gene: TRBJ2-3
CDR3 protein: CASSAGIGPSGNTIYF; CDR3 DNA: TGTGCCAGCAGTGCGGGTATCGGCCCCTCTGGAAACACCATATATTTT; V gene: TRBV6-1; D gene: -; clone size: -; J gene: TRBJ1-3
CDR3 protein: CASSGTGAVGTQYF; CDR3 DNA: TGTGCCAGCAGTGGGACAGGGGCTGTGGGGACCCAGTACTTC; V gene: TRBV2; D gene: TRBD1; clone size: -; J gene: TRBJ2-5
CDR3 protein: CASSAGRANQPQHF; CDR3 DNA: TGTGCCAGCAGCGCGGGCCGGGCAAATCAGCCCCAGCATTTT; V gene: TRBV7-6; D gene: -; clone size: once; J gene: TRBJ1-5
CDR3 protein: CSADWGGHVDGYTF; CDR3 DNA: TGCAGCGCCGACTGGGGGGGGCACGTTGACGGCTACACCTTC; V gene: TRBV29-1; D gene: -; clone size: few; J gene: TRBJ1-2
CDR3 protein: CASSPPGDTEAFF; CDR3 DNA: TGTGCCAGCAGTCCACCCGGGGACACTGAAGCTTTCTTT; V gene: TRBV28; D gene: -; clone size: few; J gene: TRBJ1-1
CDR3 protein: CASSLGDRGSTNEKLFF; CDR3 DNA: TGTGCCAGCAGCTTAGGAGACAGGGGATCAACTAATGAAAAACTGTTTTTT; V gene: TRBV7-9; D gene: TRBD1; clone size: -; J gene: TRBJ1-4
CDR3 protein: CASSGGFTDTQYF; CDR3 DNA: TGTGCCAGCAGTGGGGGGTTCACAGATACGCAGTATTTT; V gene: TRBV6-5; D gene: -; clone size: -; J gene: TRBJ2-3
CDR3 protein: CASSYPAYSDGGELFF; CDR3 DNA: TGTGCCAGCAGTTACCCAGCGTATAGCGATGGCGGGGAGCTGTTTTTT; V gene: TRBV6-6; D gene: -; clone size: -; J gene: TRBJ2-2
CDR3 protein: CASSPGVVSGYTDTQYF; CDR3 DNA: TGTGCCAGCAGCCCGGGGGTGGTTAGCGGTTATACAGATACGCAGTATTTT; V gene: TRBV11-2; D gene: -; clone size: -; J gene: TRBJ2-3
CDR3 protein: CASSLLLGTEAFF; CDR3 DNA: TGTGCCAGCAGCTTACTCCTCGGCACTGAAGCTTTCTTT; V gene: TRBV13; D gene: -; clone size: -; J gene: TRBJ1-1
CDR3 protein: CASSSTPGETRGYTF; CDR3 DNA: TGTGCCAGCAGCTCTACGCCAGGGGAGACGCGAGGCTACACCTTC; V gene: TRBV7-8; D gene: -; clone size: once; J gene: TRBJ1-2
CDR3 protein: CASSQEGGNQPQHF; CDR3 DNA: TGTGCCAGCAGCCAAGAGGGCGGCAATCAGCCCCAGCATTTT; V gene: TRBV4-2; D gene: -; clone size: -; J gene: TRBJ1-5
CDR3 protein: CASSPMLRTAKQETQYF; CDR3 DNA: TGTGCCAGCAGCCCGATGTTACGGACAGCGAAACAAGAGACCCAGTACTTC; V gene: TRBV7-9; D gene: -; clone size: -; J gene: TRBJ2-5
CDR3 protein: CASSAFGVGNSPLHF; CDR3 DNA: TGTGCCAGCAGCGCCTTCGGGGTCGGTAATTCACCCCTCCACTTT; V gene: TRBV7-8; D gene: -; clone size: -; J gene: TRBJ1-6
CDR3 protein: CASSDRGPETQYF; CDR3 DNA: TGTGCCAGTAGTGACAGGGGGCCCGAGACCCAGTACTTC; V gene: TRBV19; D gene: TRBD1; clone size: once; J gene: TRBJ2-5
CDR3 protein: CAWTPGTGTYGYTF; CDR3 DNA: TGTGCCTGGACACCTGGGACAGGGACTTATGGCTACACCTTC; V gene: TRBV30; D gene: TRBD1; clone size: few; J gene: TRBJ1-2
CDR3 protein: CASRMTSGEADTQYF; CDR3 DNA: TGTGCCAGCAGAATGACTAGCGGGGAAGCAGATACGCAGTATTTT; V gene: TRBV6-1; D gene: TRBD2; clone size: -; J gene: TRBJ2-3
CDR3 protein: CASSSRDTQYF; CDR3 DNA: TGTGCCAGCAGTTCCCGTGATACGCAGTATTTT; V gene: TRBV28; D gene: -; clone size: -; J gene: TRBJ2-3
CDR3 protein: CASSLGQGDRGTEAFF; CDR3 DNA: TGTGCCAGTAGCCTTGGACAGGGGGATCGGGGCACTGAAGCTTTCTTT; V gene: TRBV19; D gene: TRBD1; clone size: -; J gene: TRBJ1-1
CDR3 protein: CASSFQGNLGNSQYF; CDR3 DNA: TGTGCCAGCAGCTTCCAGGGGAATCTTGGAAACAGTCAGTACTTC; V gene: TRBV7-2; D gene: -; clone size: -; J gene: TRBJ2-4
CDR3 protein: CASSSRGKGWGTGELFF; CDR3 DNA: TGTGCCAGCAGCTCTAGGGGAAAGGGATGGGGCACCGGGGAGCTGTTTTTT; V gene: TRBV7-8; D gene: -; clone size: -; J gene: TRBJ2-2
CDR3 protein: CASSMGQGGGNEQFF; CDR3 DNA: TGTGCCAGCAGTATGGGACAGGGCGGAGGCAATGAGCAGTTCTTC; V gene: TRBV6-4; D gene: TRBD1; clone size: once; J gene: TRBJ2-1
CDR3 protein: CASSFGMGQGSTDTQYF; CDR3 DNA: TGTGCCAGCAGCTTCGGCATGGGCCAAGGAAGCACAGATACGCAGTATTTT; V gene: TRBV5-5; D gene: -; clone size: -; J gene: TRBJ2-3
CDR3 protein: CASSHMPGTGTDTQYF; CDR3 DNA: TGTGCCAGTAGCCACATGCCGGGGACAGGCACAGATACGCAGTATTTT; V gene: TRBV19; D gene: TRBD1; clone size: -; J gene: TRBJ2-3
CDR3 protein: CASSLARTGNTEAFF; CDR3 DNA: TGTGCCAGCAGCTTAGCGCGGACAGGGAACACTGAAGCTTTCTTT; V gene: TRBV7-8; D gene: TRBD1; clone size: -; J gene: TRBJ1-1
CDR3 protein: CASSRQSLGNTIYF; CDR3 DNA: TGTGCCAGCAGTCGACAGTCTTTGGGAAACACCATATATTTT; V gene: TRBV6-1; D gene: -; clone size: few; J gene: TRBJ1-3
CDR3 protein: CASSSGTGVLGYTF; CDR3 DNA: TGTGCCAGCAGCTCCGGGACAGGGGTGCTTGGCTACACCTTC; V gene: TRBV7-9; D gene: TRBD1; clone size: -; J gene: TRBJ1-2
CDR3 protein: CASSTQGYTEAFF; CDR3 DNA: TGTGCCAGTAGTACGCAGGGGTACACTGAAGCTTTCTTT; V gene: TRBV19; D gene: -; clone size: -; J gene: TRBJ1-1
CDR3 protein: CASSLPRTGGEPYEQYF; CDR3 DNA: TGTGCCAGCAGCTTACCCCGGACAGGGGGAGAGCCCTACGAGCAGTACTTC; V gene: TRBV7-9; D gene: TRBD1; clone size: -; J gene: TRBJ2-7
CDR3 protein: CASSSWNTGTGGETQYF; CDR3 DNA: TGTGCCAGCAGCTCCTGGAACACCGGGACAGGGGGTGAGACCCAGTACTTC; V gene: TRBV11-3; D gene: TRBD1; clone size: -; J gene: TRBJ2-5
CDR3 protein: CASSLLGTEFNYGYTF; CDR3 DNA: TGTGCCAGCAGCTTGCTTGGGACAGAATTTAACTATGGCTACACCTTC; V gene: TRBV5-6; D gene: TRBD1; clone size: -; J gene: TRBJ1-2
CDR3 protein: CASSVSLGQGIFNEQFF; CDR3 DNA: TGTGCCAGCAGCGTAAGTCTTGGACAGGGGATTTTCAATGAGCAGTTCTTC; V gene: TRBV9; D gene: TRBD1; clone size: once; J gene: TRBJ2-1
CDR3 protein: CASSFDVLAGGRYQETQYF; CDR3 DNA: TGTGCCAGCAGTTTCGACGTGCTAGCGGGGGGCAGGTACCAAGAGACCCAGTACTTC; V gene: TRBV28; D gene: TRBD2; clone size: once; J gene: TRBJ2-5
CDR3 protein: CASSLGGIPSGNTIYF; CDR3 DNA: TGTGCCAGCAGCTTAGGCGGGATCCCTTCTGGAAACACCATATATTTT; V gene: TRBV7-2; D gene: -; clone size: -; J gene: TRBJ1-3
CDR3 protein: CASSFWTGGQETQYF; CDR3 DNA: TGCGCCAGCAGCTTTTGGACAGGGGGCCAAGAGACCCAGTACTTC; V gene: TRBV5-1; D gene: TRBD1; clone size: -; J gene: TRBJ2-5
CDR3 protein: CASSEVDGNVYEQYF; CDR3 DNA: TGTGCCAGCAGCGAAGTGGACGGGAATGTGTACGAGCAGTACTTC; V gene: TRBV5-6; D gene: -; clone size: -; J gene: TRBJ2-7
CDR3 protein: CATSRATGTEAFF; CDR3 DNA: TGTGCCACCAGCAGAGCCACGGGGACTGAAGCTTTCTTT; V gene: TRBV15; D gene: -; clone size: -; J gene: TRBJ1-1
CDR3 protein: CAWNRGLDRFSYEQYF; CDR3 DNA: TGTGCCTGGAATCGTGGTTTGGACAGGTTCTCCTACGAGCAGTACTTC; V gene: TRBV30; D gene: TRBD1; clone size: -; J gene: TRBJ2-7
CDR3 protein: CASRLKGQGPFYTF; CDR3 DNA: TGTGCCAGCAGACTAAAGGGACAGGGGCCTTTCTACACCTTC; V gene: TRBV6-1; D gene: TRBD1; clone size: -; J gene: TRBJ1-2
CDR3 protein: CASSPRPAGTGSSYNSPLHF; CDR3 DNA: TGTGCCAGCAGCCCAAGGCCTGCCGGGACAGGGAGCTCCTATAATTCACCCCTCCACTTT; V gene: TRBV28; D gene: TRBD1; clone size: few; J gene: TRBJ1-6
CDR3 protein: CASSLVAGYMNTEAFF; CDR3 DNA: TGTGCCAGCAGCTTGGTAGCGGGATACATGAACACTGAAGCTTTCTTT; V gene: TRBV5-4; D gene: -; clone size: -; J gene: TRBJ1-1
CDR3 protein: CSVLTGMNTEAFF; CDR3 DNA: TGCAGCGTCCTCACAGGGATGAACACTGAAGCTTTCTTT; V gene: TRBV29-1; D gene: -; clone size: -; J gene: TRBJ1-1
CDR3 protein: CASRATGGSYEQYF; CDR3 DNA: TGTGCCAGCAGGGCGACAGGGGGATCCTACGAGCAGTACTTC; V gene: TRBV5-4; D gene: TRBD1; clone size: -; J gene: TRBJ2-7
CDR3 protein: CAIPHRGLNTGELFF; CDR3 DNA: TGTGCCATTCCACACAGGGGGTTAAACACCGGGGAGCTGTTTTTT; V gene: TRBV10-3; D gene: TRBD1; clone size: -; J gene: TRBJ2-2